This T cell receptor beta chain derives from a study of cytomegalovirus exposure and HLA in healthy donors. At the level of the study: The approximately 120 million unique TCR beta sequences, from about 179 million T cells, were found by an earlier analysis. General study points: In an earlier analysis, productive rearrangement rates for most beta V segments clustered near 87% or 30%. Reports indicated that the classifier achieved high specificity and sensitivity in diagnosing cytomegalovirus status.

Primers included in the PCR were 60 Vbeta and 13 Jbeta primers. TCRdb's table, derived via immunoSEQ multiplex PCR, lists solely in-frame clones and lacks some. Found here are some 200,000 clones, roughly 80% of them singletons; the top ten hold 6.3%. The V gene end was trimmed by 5 bases and the J gene end by 3 bases; junction bases not matched to a gene: 10. The CDR3 has 16 residues. Germline CDR1 and CDR2: SGDLS and YYNGEE. Note on this clone: Its specificity is unknown.

Material for sequencing was PBMCs. This chain joins TRBV9 and TRBJ2-7; 11 bases map to TRBD2. This sequence was found in a middle-aged man in good health and CMV-seropositive. The CDR3 sequence is CASSDAGTSGYYEQYF. The CDR3 DNA reads TGTGCCAGCAGTGATGCCGGGACTAGCGGTTACTACGAGCAGTACTTC.